These 32 T cell receptor beta chains were sequenced from one sample in a study of T cells in localized non-small cell lung cancer. Profiled with immunoSEQ multiplex PCR; TCRdb holds only in-frame clones, not every one. This table holds about 20,000 clones, about 90% found once. The source material was peripheral blood, sampled before any cancer treatment. The receptors shown here come from an older male donor with stage I squamous cell lung carcinoma.

The chain couples TRBV7-9 to TRBJ2-2; perhaps TRBD1 as D (5 bases). Trimming stripped 1 base from V and 3 bases from J, with 9 bases between. The V gene's germline CDR1 is SEHNR and CDR2 FQNEAQ (reference sequence). This CDR3 contains 15 residues. CDR3: CASSLVGPDTGELFF. CDR3 bases: TGTGCCAGCAGCTTAGTGGGGCCCGACACCGGGGAGCTGTTTTTT. Looking up the rest from reference TRBV7-9 and TRBJ2-2 gives the full variable domain: DTGVSQNPRHKITKRGQNVTFRCDPISEHNRLYWYRQTLGQGPEFLTYFQNEAQLEKSRLLSDRFSAERPKGSFSTLEIQRTEQGDSAMYLCASSLVGPDTGELFFGEGSRLTVL.

J is TRBJ2-5 and V is TRBV19; the D gene is possibly TRBD2 (6 bases). V was clipped by 1 base and J by 0 bases, with 12 bases between them. CDR1 is LNHDA and CDR2 is SQIVND in the germline V gene (reference sequence). The CDR3 length is 16 residues. The CDR3 sequence: CASSIVLASYQETQYF. The CDR3 DNA follows: TGTGCCAGTAGTATAGTCCTAGCGTCGTACCAAGAGACCCAGTACTTC.

The rearrangement joins TRBV29-1 to TRBJ1-3; D is unresolved. The ends were cut back, 4 bases at V and 0 bases at J, with 10 bases in the middle. CDR3 length: 14 amino acids. CDR1 is SQVTM and CDR2 is ANQGSEA in the germline V gene. The CDR3 nucleotides are TGCAGCGTTGGATGGGCTGGCTCTGGAAACACCATATATTTT. This gives the protein CSVGWAGSGNTIYF.

This chain connects TRBV11-2 to TRBJ1-1, with D tentatively TRBD1 (5 bases). This CDR3 has 15 residues. CDR1 is SGHAT, CDR2 FQNNGV, per germline. V lost 1 base to trimming and J lost 6 bases, with 15 bases between them. CDR3 sequence reads: CASSLGAGIISEAFF. CDR3 bases: TGTGCCAGCAGCTTAGGTGCAGGGATTATATCTGAAGCTTTCTTT.

CDR3 sequence: CASSSGATGMLGGYTF. As DNA, the CDR3 is TGTGCCAGCAGTTCCGGGGCGACAGGGATGTTAGGTGGCTACACCTTC. The chain combines TRBV27 with TRBJ1-2; 7 positions agree with TRBD1. The CDR3 is 16 amino acids. Unmatched junction bases numbered 15, after V lost 4 bases and J lost 7 bases. CDR1 MNHEY and CDR2 SMNVEV come from the germline V gene (reference sequence).

The V and J genes are TRBV6-1 and TRBJ2-5; the D gene is possibly TRBD2 (5 bases). The CDR3 is made up of 11 amino acids. Germline CDR1 is MNHNS and CDR2 is SASEGT. The V end was cut by 10 bases, the J end by 2 bases, with 8 bases between. The CDR3 sequence is CATRRQETQYF. CDR3 nucleotide sequence: TGTGCCACCAGGAGGCAAGAGACCCAGTACTTC.

The chain joins TRBV27 to TRBJ2-1; 7 bases match TRBD1. In germline, CDR1 is MNHEY, CDR2 SMNVEV (reference sequence). The CDR3 is made up of 13 amino acids. The V gene end was trimmed by 3 bases and the J gene end by 4 bases; junction bases not matched to a gene: 0. The CDR3 DNA follows: TGTGCCAGCAGTTTGGGACAGTACAATGAGCAGTTCTTC. Residues: CASSLGQYNEQFF.

DNA of the CDR3: TGTGCCACGGGACAGGGGGCCACAGATACGCAGTATTTT. Protein sequence: CATGQGATDTQYF. The V and J genes are TRBV19 and TRBJ2-3, with 12 bases that match TRBD1. The junction had 1 base not matched to a gene; V was cut back by 10 bases and J by 2 bases. CDR1 LNHDA and CDR2 SQIVND come from the germline V gene (reference sequence). This CDR3 contains 13 residues.

This chain joins TRBV5-6 and TRBJ1-2; the match to TRBD1 covers 9 bases. This CDR3 comprises 12 residues. Germline CDR1 SGHDT, CDR2 YYEEEE. V was pared by 3 bases and J by 11 bases, with 5 bases of the junction left unmatched. The CDR3 region has the DNA TGTGCCAGCAGCTACACAGGGGGCCCTTACACCTTC. Protein sequence: CASSYTGGPYTF.

The chain employs TRBV9 and TRBJ2-1; D unresolved. Germline V gives CDR1 SGDLS, CDR2 YYNGEE. The CDR3 is 14 amino acids. V was pared by 0 bases and J by 5 bases, with 9 bases between. The CDR3 nucleotides are TGTGCCAGCAGCGTAGGAGGTGTACACAATGAGCAGTTCTTC. Its translation is CASSVGGVHNEQFF.

J is TRBJ2-7 and V is TRBV5-5; D unclear. V was trimmed by 1 base and J by 1 base, leaving 9 bases between them. Germline lookup yields CDR1 SGHKS and CDR2 YYEKEE (reference sequence). CDR3 length: 14 amino acids. The CDR3 nucleotides are TGTGCCAGCAGCTTGTGGGTAGAGTCCTACGAGCAGTACTTC. Translated, it gives CASSLWVESYEQYF.

The chain has TRBV5-4 and TRBJ2-2, with no clear D. Trimming cost V 0 bases and J 5 bases, with 14 bases left between them. In germline, CDR1 is SGHNT, CDR2 YYREEE (reference sequence). This CDR3 contains 16 residues. The CDR3 loop is CASSLEAPEGTGELFF. In DNA form, the CDR3 reads TGTGCCAGCAGCTTGGAGGCCCCCGAAGGAACCGGGGAGCTGTTTTTT.

In DNA form, the CDR3 reads TGTGCCAGCAGCTTAGAGTTCGGGGACACTGAAGCTTTCTTT. This encodes CASSLEFGDTEAFF. The chain links TRBV7-2 to TRBJ1-1; D ambiguous. CDR1 and CDR2 (germline): SGHTA, FQGNSA. The V end was cut by 1 base, the J end by 3 bases, with 9 bases between. The CDR3 is 14 residues long.

The V and J genes are TRBV7-8 and TRBJ2-2; 11 bases are shared with TRBD1. V lost 4 bases, J lost 7 bases, and 11 bases stayed unmatched. Germline CDR1 reads SGHVS; CDR2 reads FQNEAQ. This CDR3 contains 17 residues. The CDR3 region is CASSYIKGTGGIGELFF. The CDR3 nucleotides read TGTGCCAGCAGCTACATAAAGGGGACAGGGGGAATCGGGGAGCTGTTTTTT. The entire variable domain, with the rest obtained from reference TRBV7-8 and TRBJ2-2, is as follows: GAGVSQSPRYKVAKRGQDVALRCDPISGHVSLFWYQQALGQGPEFLTYFQNEAQLDKSGLPSDRFFAERPEGSVSTLKIQRTQQEDSAVYLCASSYIKGTGGIGELFFGEGSRLTVL.

This clone was seen just once. This chain links TRBV6-6 with TRBJ2-7; D is undetermined. V lost 5 bases, J lost 4 bases, and 12 bases lay in between. CDR3 length: 13 amino acids. Per the germline V gene, CDR1 is MNHNY and CDR2 is SVGAGI (reference sequence). CDR3 amino acids: CASSPTNSYEQYF. The CDR3 DNA sequence: TGTGCCAGCAGTCCTACGAACTCATACGAGCAGTACTTC.

DNA of the CDR3: TGTGCCAGCAGCTCGGACAGAAATTCACCCCTCCACTTT. Amino acid sequence: CASSSDRNSPLHF. The V call is TRBV7-3, the J call TRBJ1-6; tentative D call: TRBD1 (6 bases). Germline CDR1 SGHTA, CDR2 FQGTGA. The V gene lost 4 bases and the J gene lost 7 bases, with 8 bases spanning the gap. The CDR3 spans 13 residues.

This clone was recorded only once. This chain links TRBV7-2 with TRBJ2-7; D perhaps matches TRBD2 (6 bases). CDR1 SGHTA and CDR2 FQGNSA come from the germline V gene. Trimming removed 4 bases at V and 3 bases at J, with 13 bases between. This CDR3 region has 14 residues. CDR3 protein: CASSSTGLRYEQYF. In DNA form, the CDR3 reads TGTGCCAGCAGCTCGACGGGACTCCGCTACGAGCAGTACTTC.

V is TRBV5-1 and J is TRBJ2-5; 7 bases agree with TRBD2. The germline V gene has CDR1 SGHRS and CDR2 YFSETQ. V shed 4 bases, J shed 1 base, and the junction held 7 bases outside the gene matches. This CDR3 is built from 15 residues. CDR3 protein: CASSLGGRIQETQYF. CDR3 DNA sequence: TGCGCCAGCAGCCTGGGAGGGAGGATCCAAGAGACCCAGTACTTC.

The chain is built from TRBV30 and TRBJ1-1, with a tentative D call TRBD1 (6 bases). The length of the CDR3 is 13 residues. CDR1 is GTSNPN and CDR2 is SVGIG in the germline V gene (reference sequence). With 8 bases removed from V and 1 base from J, the gap between germline ends came to 14 bases. CDR3 residues: CAASGTQNTEAFF. The DNA for the CDR3 is TGTGCCGCCTCCGGGACACAGAACACTGAAGCTTTCTTT.

The V call is TRBV4-1, the J call TRBJ2-7, with 9 bases matching TRBD2. The CDR3 covers 16 residues. The J segment lost 0 bases and the V segment lost 1 base, leaving 4 bases of the junction unmatched. Germline lookup yields CDR1 MGHRA and CDR2 YSYEKL. The CDR3 is CASSQGLAESSYEQYF. The DNA for the CDR3 is TGCGCCAGCAGCCAAGGACTAGCGGAAAGCTCCTACGAGCAGTACTTC.

The gene calls are TRBV11-1 and TRBJ2-5; perhaps D is TRBD1 or TRBD2 (5 bases each). The V and J ends lost 5 bases and 4 bases respectively, with 26 bases between them. Germline assignment: CDR1 SGHAT and CDR2 FQDESV (reference sequence). The CDR3 has 18 amino acids. CDR3 DNA: TGTGCCAGCAGCCTCGGTCAGGGACGAGTTCTAACACCAGAGACCCAGTACTTC. It codes for CASSLGQGRVLTPETQYF.

The chain employs TRBV5-5 and TRBJ2-5; D uncertain. V was cut by 6 bases and J by 5 bases, with 8 bases left in between. The CDR3 has 11 residues. The germline V gene encodes CDR1 SGHKS and CDR2 YYEKEE (reference sequence). CDR3 nucleotides: TGTGCCAGCACGTTGTGGGAGACCCAGTACTTC. Translating gives CASTLWETQYF.

The chain carries TRBV6-5 and TRBJ2-3; no definite D call. The CDR3 length is 14 residues. The germline gives CDR1 MNHEY, CDR2 SVGAGI. V lost 0 bases to trimming and J lost 4 bases, with 8 bases between them. Written as DNA, the CDR3 is TGTGCCAGCAGTTACTCCCAAGACTCAGATACGCAGTATTTT. This encodes CASSYSQDSDTQYF.

The chain has TRBV5-1 and TRBJ2-5, with D unclear. The CDR3 is 13 amino acids. V was cut by 2 bases and J by 5 bases, with 10 bases left in between. Germline V gives CDR1 SGHRS, CDR2 YFSETQ. The DNA for the CDR3 is TGCGCCAGCAGCTTATCCCCCTGGGAGACCCAGTACTTC. Amino acids: CASSLSPWETQYF.

The chain employs TRBV7-9 and TRBJ1-1; D remains unclear. The V and J ends lost 6 bases and 8 bases respectively, with 13 bases between them. The germline V gene encodes CDR1 SEHNR and CDR2 FQNEAQ (reference sequence). The CDR3 consists of 12 residues. The CDR3 bases are TGTGCCAGCAGTTCGTCAGGTCGGGAAGCTTTCTTT. This sequence encodes CASSSSGREAFF.

This chain uses TRBV5-1 with TRBJ2-4; the D gene is possibly TRBD2 (6 bases). V lost 3 bases and J 6 bases, leaving 10 bases between the germline ends. This CDR3 comprises 13 residues. From germline, CDR1 is SGHRS and CDR2 YFSETQ. CDR3 region: CASSWGDANIQYF. DNA for the CDR3: TGCGCCAGCAGCTGGGGGGATGCAAACATTCAGTACTTC.

CDR3 residues: CASAHQSGANGYTF. CDR3 sequence (DNA): TGTGCCAGTGCCCATCAATCAGGGGCGAATGGCTACACCTTC. This chain joins TRBV19 and TRBJ1-2, with a weak D call TRBD1 (6 bases). The CDR3 sequence is 14 residues long. Trimming cost V 8 bases and J 6 bases, with 19 bases left between them. The germline CDR1 and CDR2 sequences are LNHDA and SQIVND (reference sequence).

This clone was counted only a few times. The chain joins TRBV13 to TRBJ2-1; D could derive from TRBD1 or TRBD2 (5 bases each). The CDR3 totals 15 residues. Germline CDR1 PRHDT, CDR2 FYEKMQ (reference sequence). V was pared by 5 bases and J by 7 bases, with 18 bases between. CDR3 amino acids: CASSPTSGTRNEQFF. CDR3 bases: TGTGCCAGCAGCCCAACTTCCGGGACCAGGAATGAGCAGTTCTTC.

This chain joins TRBV7-2 and TRBJ2-1, with 9 bases aligning to TRBD1. J gave up 8 bases and V 1 base, and 6 bases lay outside the gene matches. The CDR3 has 15 amino acids. The germline V gene has CDR1 SGHTA and CDR2 FQGNSA. The CDR3 spells CASSLDRGRRDEQFF. The CDR3 DNA reads TGTGCCAGCAGCTTAGACAGGGGGCGAAGAGATGAGCAGTTCTTC.

This chain connects TRBV6-1 to TRBJ2-3; D gene ambiguous. Trimming removed 3 bases at V and 1 base at J, with 11 bases between. The CDR3 covers 15 residues. The germline gives CDR1 MNHNS, CDR2 SASEGT. The CDR3, as DNA: TGTGCCAGCAGTGATAGAGGAATCGGCACAGATACGCAGTATTTT. Its protein is CASSDRGIGTDTQYF.

This chain connects TRBV7-3 to TRBJ1-5; TRBD1 might be the D (5 bases). Trimming took 5 bases from V and 4 from J, leaving 15 bases between them. The length of the CDR3 is 15 residues. CDR1 and CDR2 from the germline V gene are SGHTA and FQGTGA. The CDR3 region is CASSPRGRENQPQHF. In nucleotides, the CDR3 is TGTGCCAGCAGCCCCCGGGGCAGGGAGAATCAGCCCCAGCATTTT.

The V call is TRBV5-1, the J call TRBJ1-5; 8 bases map to TRBD1. Germline CDR1 is SGHRS and CDR2 is YFSETQ. The V segment lost 4 bases and the J segment 1 base; nucleotides outside the gene matches: 10. This CDR3 region has 17 residues. This CDR3 is CASSPDPTGDSNQPQHF. The CDR3 DNA reads as TGCGCCAGCAGCCCCGATCCGACAGGGGACAGCAATCAGCCCCAGCATTTT. The variable domain in full, with the rest retrieved from reference TRBV5-1 and TRBJ1-5, is KAGVTQTPRYLIKTRGQQVTLSCSPISGHRSVSWYQQTPGQGLQFLFEYFSETQRNKGNFPGRFSGRQFSNSRSEMNVSTLELGDSALYLCASSPDPTGDSNQPQHFGDGTRLSIL.